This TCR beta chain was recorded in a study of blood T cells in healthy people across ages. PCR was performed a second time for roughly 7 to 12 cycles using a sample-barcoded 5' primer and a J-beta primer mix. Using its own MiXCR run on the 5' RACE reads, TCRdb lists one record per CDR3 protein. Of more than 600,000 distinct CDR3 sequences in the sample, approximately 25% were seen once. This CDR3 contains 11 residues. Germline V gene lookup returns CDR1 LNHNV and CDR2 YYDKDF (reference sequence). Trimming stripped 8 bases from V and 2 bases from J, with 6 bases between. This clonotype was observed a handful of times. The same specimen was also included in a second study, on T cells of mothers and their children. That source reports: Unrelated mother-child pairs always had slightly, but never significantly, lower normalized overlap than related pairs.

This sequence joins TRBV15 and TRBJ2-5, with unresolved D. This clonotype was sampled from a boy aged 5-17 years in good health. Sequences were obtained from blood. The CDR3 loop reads CATARQETQYF. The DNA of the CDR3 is TGTGCCACCGCCAGACAAGAGACCCAGTACTTC.